The T cell receptor (beta chain) described here comes from a study of cytomegalovirus exposure and HLA in healthy donors. PCR employed 60 Vbeta and 13 Jbeta primers. Profiled with immunoSEQ multiplex PCR; TCRdb holds only in-frame clones, not every one. The sample includes about 130,000 clones, 76% of them seen just once. On this clone: Antigen specificity is unknown.

Findings and limits, study-wide: According to an earlier analysis, most TCR beta V segments yielded productive rearrangements about 90% or about 30% of the time.

Material: PBMCs. The receptor was derived from a man in his fifties in good health and CMV-seronegative.

The CDR3 DNA is TGTGCCAGCAGTAATTGGGGACAGAACTATGGCTACACCTTC. The encoded protein is CASSNWGQNYGYTF. This chain uses TRBV6-1 with TRBJ1-2, with TRBD1 matching 7 bases. V shed 5 bases and J 2 bases; nucleotides not matched to a gene: 5. The length of the CDR3 is 14 residues. Germline V gene data show CDR1 as MNHNS and CDR2 as SASEGT.